What follows describes a single T cell receptor (beta chain). Repertoires were generated with immunoSEQ multiplex PCR, while TCRdb's copy carries only in-frame clones and drops some. The sample consists of more than 150,000 clones, roughly nine tenths of them appearing once. The CDR3 has 15 residues. Per germline, CDR1 MNHNY and CDR2 SVGAGI (reference sequence). Trimming stripped 6 bases from V and 4 bases from J, with 18 bases between. This record comes from a study of blood T cell repertoires in COVID-19. This TCR came from a man in his 70s with active or convalescent COVID-19. V usage is TRBV6-6 and J usage is TRBJ1-2, with D hard to call. Sequences were obtained from peripheral blood. The CDR3 DNA follows: TGTGCCAGCAGCTCTACCCCCGGGGTGGGCTATGGCTACACCTTC. It specifies CASSSTPGVGYGYTF.